These 32 T cell receptor beta chains were all obtained from the same sample, sequenced in a study of blood T cell repertoires in COVID-19. TCRdb keeps only in-frame clones here, not all; method: immunoSEQ multiplex PCR. This sample yields about 190,000 clones, of which around 76% are seen a single time; about 7.8% belongs to the top ten. The sequenced sample was peripheral blood. Receptors were obtained from an older woman with COVID-19, enrolled during active disease.

The chain is built from TRBV28 and TRBJ1-1, with D possibly being TRBD1 (6 bases). Germline-derived CDR1 and CDR2 are MDHEN and SYDVKM. The CDR3 is 14 amino acids. Trimming took off 5 bases at V and 6 bases at J, with 16 bases between the two ends. The CDR3 reads CASSRGQGRAEAFF. The CDR3 DNA reads TGTGCCAGCAGTCGGGGGCAGGGGAGGGCTGAAGCTTTCTTT.

This chain connects TRBV18 to TRBJ1-1, with D perhaps matching TRBD1 (6 bases). The germline gives CDR1 KGHSH, CDR2 LQKENI. Deletions cut 2 bases from V and 9 bases from J, with 19 bases between. The length of the CDR3 is 15 residues. The CDR3 DNA reads TGTGCCAGCTCACCAGATTTCAACAGGGAGGGGCAAGCTTTCTTT. This codes for CASSPDFNREGQAFF.

The rearrangement links TRBV13 to TRBJ2-2, with TRBD2 matching over 13 bases. The CDR3 loop spans 18 amino acids. V lost 4 bases, J lost 4 bases, and 9 bases stayed unmatched. In germline, CDR1 is PRHDT, CDR2 FYEKMQ (reference sequence). The CDR3 sequence: CASSSGLAGLQVTGELFF. The DNA for the CDR3 is TGTGCCAGCAGCTCGGGACTAGCGGGACTCCAAGTCACCGGGGAGCTGTTTTTT. The full variable domain, with the rest looked up from reference TRBV13 and TRBJ2-2, is AAGVIQSPRHLIKEKRETATLKCYPIPRHDTVYWYQQGPGQDPQFLISFYEKMQSDKGSIPDRFSAQQFSDYHSELNMSSLELGDSALYFCASSSGLAGLQVTGELFFGEGSRLTVL.

Of note for this clone: The identical CDR3 is also encoded by other nucleotide sequences in the sample. The gene calls are TRBV30 and TRBJ1-2; D is uncertain. The germline V gene has CDR1 GTSNPN and CDR2 SVGIG (reference sequence). Deletions cut 2 bases from V and 5 bases from J, with 6 bases between. This CDR3 has 11 amino acids. CDR3 coding DNA: TGTGCCTGGAGTCCTTCGTATGGCTACACCTTC. Translating gives CAWSPSYGYTF.

This chain links TRBV12-3 or TRBV12-4 with TRBJ2-7; D not resolved. The CDR3 consists of 13 residues. Trimming took off 5 bases at V and 5 bases at J, with 13 bases between the two ends. The CDR3 region is CASSPYLIHEQYF. DNA for the CDR3: TGTGCCAGCAGTCCCTACCTCATCCACGAGCAGTACTTC.

This sequence joins TRBV10-3 and TRBJ1-1, with TRBD1 matching over 8 bases. The CDR3 has 16 residues. V shed 6 bases, J shed 6 bases, and the junction held 15 bases outside the gene matches. Germline V gene data show CDR1 as ENHRY and CDR2 as SYGVKD. Here the CDR3 reads CAIRSEGRGPSAEAFF. For the CDR3, the DNA is TGTGCCATCAGATCCGAGGGCAGGGGGCCGTCCGCTGAAGCTTTCTTT.

This clone was detected only once. V and J are TRBV29-1 and TRBJ1-1; D is perhaps TRBD1 (6 bases). This CDR3 spans 11 amino acids. Germline CDR1 and CDR2: SQVTM and ANQGSEA. Trimming took off 6 bases at V and 9 bases at J, with 14 bases between the two ends. CDR3 in amino acids: CSVETGSKAFF. CDR3 sequence (DNA): TGCAGCGTCGAAACAGGGTCTAAAGCTTTCTTT.

The V gene is TRBV11-2, the J gene TRBJ1-6, with D tentatively TRBD1 (5 bases). This CDR3 spans 15 amino acids. Germline CDR1 is SGHAT and CDR2 is FQNNGV. The ends were cut back, 5 bases at V and 14 bases at J, with 22 bases in the middle. CDR3 sequence reads: CASSPIGGARFTLHF. The CDR3 coding sequence is TGTGCCAGCAGCCCAATTGGCGGGGCAAGGTTCACCCTCCACTTT. Supplemented by reference TRBV11-2 and TRBJ1-6, the full variable domain reads EAGVAQSPRYKIIEKRQSVAFWCNPISGHATLYWYQQILGQGPKLLIQFQNNGVVDDSQLPKDRFSAERLKGVDSTLKIQPAKLEDSAVYLCASSPIGGARFTLHFGNGTRLTVT.

This clone was picked up a small number of times. This sample includes further DNA sequences coding for the same CDR3. The rearrangement joins TRBV7-2 to TRBJ1-4; D not resolved. The CDR3 has 15 amino acids. Germline V gene data show CDR1 as SGHTA and CDR2 as FQGNSA. With 1 base removed from V and 7 bases from J, the gap between germline ends came to 13 bases. The CDR3 reads CASSLVLRGGEKLFF. The CDR3 nucleotides are TGTGCCAGCAGCTTAGTCTTGCGGGGTGGTGAAAAACTGTTTTTT.

The chain links TRBV4-1 to TRBJ2-1; D remains unclear. Trimming took 0 bases from V and 4 from J, leaving 7 bases between them. CDR3 size: 14 residues. Germline lookup yields CDR1 MGHRA and CDR2 YSYEKL. The CDR3 DNA follows: TGCGCCAGCAGCCAAGATCCGAGTTACAATGAGCAGTTCTTC. This encodes CASSQDPSYNEQFF.

V gene TRBV5-4 combines with J gene TRBJ2-7, with D perhaps matching TRBD2 (7 bases). The CDR3 sequence is 15 residues long. With 1 base removed from V and 2 bases from J, the gap between germline ends came to 13 bases. CDR1 SGHNT and CDR2 YYREEE come from the germline V gene (reference sequence). The CDR3 is CASSLRGGPPYEQYF. In DNA form, the CDR3 reads TGTGCCAGCAGCTTGAGGGGGGGACCACCCTACGAGCAGTACTTC. Full variable domain (remainder filled in from reference TRBV5-4 and TRBJ2-7): ETGVTQSPTHLIKTRGQQVTLRCSSQSGHNTVSWYQQALGQGPQFIFQYYREEENGRGNFPPRFSGLQFPNYSSELNVNALELDDSALYLCASSLRGGPPYEQYFGPGTRLTVT.

The chain links TRBV5-1 to TRBJ1-5, with a possible D match to TRBD1 (5 bases). Trimming took 0 bases from V and 6 from J, leaving 13 bases between them. Germline assignment: CDR1 SGHRS and CDR2 YFSETQ. The CDR3 is made up of 15 amino acids. CDR3 sequence (DNA): TGCGCCAGCAGCTTGGAAGGAGGGGCGGGTCAGCCCCAGCATTTT. Encoded protein: CASSLEGGAGQPQHF.

CDR3 bases: TGTGCCAGCAGCTTAGGGGGAGGAGGTGAAAAACTGTTTTTT. Translation: CASSLGGGGEKLFF. The chain combines TRBV7-2 with TRBJ1-4; no clear D. The CDR3 is 14 residues long. CDR1 and CDR2 from the germline V gene are SGHTA and FQGNSA. With 1 base removed from V and 7 bases from J, the gap between germline ends came to 10 bases. The complete variable domain, with remaining parts taken from reference TRBV7-2 and TRBJ1-4, reads GAGVSQSPSNKVTEKGKDVELRCDPISGHTALYWYRQSLGQGLEFLIYFQGNSAPDKSGLPSDRFSAERTGGSVSTLTIQRTQQEDSAVYLCASSLGGGGEKLFFGSGTQLSVL.

J is TRBJ2-3 and V is TRBV2, with D possibly being TRBD1 (5 bases). There are 15 residues in the CDR3. CDR1 and CDR2 from the germline V gene are SNHLY and FYNNEI. Trimming removed 3 bases at V and 6 bases at J, with 16 bases between. CDR3 sequence (DNA): TGTGCCAGCAGTGAGACAGTCTTACCGAGGGATACGCAGTATTTT. It encodes CASSETVLPRDTQYF.

The chain combines TRBV28 with TRBJ1-2; 7 bases agree with TRBD1. J gave up 5 bases and V 3 bases, and 12 bases lay outside the gene matches. The CDR3 is 16 residues long. CDR1 MDHEN and CDR2 SYDVKM come from the germline V gene. CDR3 protein: CASSLRTGRLGYGYTF. CDR3 nucleotides: TGTGCCAGCAGTTTGCGGACAGGCCGCTTGGGTTATGGCTACACCTTC.

The J gene is TRBJ1-5, the V gene TRBV29-1; 10 nucleotides match TRBD1. Trimming took 6 bases from V and 6 from J; bases not matched to a gene: 8. CDR1 is SQVTM, CDR2 ANQGSEA, per germline. The CDR3 is made up of 14 amino acids. CDR3 nucleotides: TGCAGCGTGAGGACAGGGGGAGCTGGTCAGCCCCAGCATTTT. Its protein product is CSVRTGGAGQPQHF.

The CDR3 region is CASSVVASGSDNNEQFF. The CDR3 DNA is TGTGCCAGCAGCGTAGTTGCGAGCGGGAGCGACAACAATGAGCAGTTCTTC. V usage is TRBV5-8 and J usage is TRBJ2-1; 8 positions agree with TRBD2. CDR3 length equals 17 residues. The ends lost 4 bases at V and 5 bases at J; junction bases unmatched: 14. Germline CDR1 and CDR2: SGHTS and YDEGEE.

The chain carries TRBV29-1 and TRBJ1-3, with 7 bases lining up with TRBD1. In germline, CDR1 is SQVTM, CDR2 ANQGSEA. V shed 6 bases and J 2 bases; nucleotides not matched to a gene: 7. The CDR3 covers 14 residues. The CDR3 DNA reads as TGCAGCGTGGGTCCCGGGACAGCTGGAAACACCATATATTTT. This codes for CSVGPGTAGNTIYF. Using reference TRBV29-1 and TRBJ1-3 for the parts outside the CDR3, the full variable domain is SAVISQKPSRDICQRGTSLTIQCQVDSQVTMMFWYRQQPGQSLTLIATANQGSEATYESGFVIDKFPISRPNLTFSTLTVSNMSPEDSSIYLCSVGPGTAGNTIYFGEGSWLTVV.

The rearrangement links TRBV11-2 to TRBJ2-5; 14 bases map to TRBD2. Germline-derived CDR1 and CDR2 are SGHAT and FQNNGV. This CDR3 is built from 17 residues. The V and J ends lost 5 bases and 5 bases, in that order; junction bases with no gene match: 10. CDR3 in DNA: TGTGCCAGCAGCACCAGACTAGCGGGAGGGATGTTGGAGACCCAGTACTTC. Protein product: CASSTRLAGGMLETQYF.

The chain joins TRBV5-4 to TRBJ2-2; 7 nucleotides align to TRBD1. Germline V gives CDR1 SGHNT, CDR2 YYREEE (reference sequence). With 6 bases clipped from V and 7 bases from J, the junction kept 6 bases outside the gene matches. The CDR3 covers 13 residues. Here the CDR3 reads CASTSGGGGELFF. DNA of the CDR3: TGTGCCAGCACTTCAGGGGGTGGCGGGGAGCTGTTTTTT.

The chain recombines TRBV4-3 with TRBJ2-3, with 7 positions matching TRBD2. The length of the CDR3 is 16 residues. The germline V gene has CDR1 LGHNA and CDR2 YSLEER. Unmatched junction bases numbered 11, after V lost 4 bases and J lost 4 bases. For the CDR3, the DNA is TGCGCCAGCAGCCCGAGGGCGGGAGAATTCGCAGATACGCAGTATTTT. Translating gives CASSPRAGEFADTQYF.

The chain has TRBV28 and TRBJ1-1; D is unclear. The germline gives CDR1 MDHEN, CDR2 SYDVKM. Trimming shortened V by 2 bases and J by 7 bases, and 5 bases separated the two germline ends. This CDR3 region has 11 residues. The CDR3 coding sequence is TGTGCCAGCAGTTTAACTGGTGAAGCTTTCTTT. Its protein is CASSLTGEAFF.

This clone was detected only a few times. The rearrangement links TRBV30 to TRBJ1-1; TRBD1 is a possible D gene (5 bases). CDR3 length: 12 residues. Trimming pared 3 bases from V and 9 bases from J, leaving 14 bases between. From germline, CDR1 is GTSNPN and CDR2 SVGIG (reference sequence). CDR3 residues: CAWRKGTLKAFF. CDR3 nucleotide sequence: TGTGCCTGGAGGAAGGGGACTTTAAAAGCTTTCTTT.

This sequence joins TRBV4-2 and TRBJ2-7, with TRBD2 matching 11 bases. This CDR3 contains 16 residues. From germline, CDR1 is LGHNA and CDR2 YNFKEQ. The ends lost 4 bases at V and 2 bases at J; junction bases unmatched: 7. The CDR3 sequence is CASSRDGTSGPYEQYF. The CDR3 DNA reads as TGTGCCAGCAGCCGCGACGGGACTAGCGGACCCTACGAGCAGTACTTC.

Points on this clone: The sample carries other DNA sequences with the same CDR3. The genes are TRBV24-1 and TRBJ2-1, with TRBD1 matching 10 bases. CDR1 is KGHDR, CDR2 SFDVKD, per germline. Unmatched junction bases numbered 2, after V lost 2 bases and J lost 2 bases. The CDR3 has 16 amino acids. The CDR3 DNA reads as TGTGCCACCAGTGATTCGGGACAGGGGACCTACAATGAGCAGTTCTTC. Encoded protein: CATSDSGQGTYNEQFF.

With respect to this clone: Additional DNA sequences in this sample encode the identical CDR3. The chain is built from TRBV5-4 and TRBJ2-1; 9 bases fit TRBD2. Looked up from germline, CDR1 is SGHNT and CDR2 is YYREEE (reference sequence). The CDR3 contains 15 residues. Losses at the gene ends were 3 bases for V and 7 bases for J; bases not matched to a gene: 8. The chain's CDR3 is CASSWGLASGNEQFF. The CDR3 coding sequence is TGTGCCAGCAGCTGGGGACTAGCATCGGGTAATGAGCAGTTCTTC. The whole variable domain, remainder taken from reference TRBV5-4 and TRBJ2-1, is ETGVTQSPTHLIKTRGQQVTLRCSSQSGHNTVSWYQQALGQGPQFIFQYYREEENGRGNFPPRFSGLQFPNYSSELNVNALELDDSALYLCASSWGLASGNEQFFGPGTRLTVL.

The J gene is TRBJ2-1, the V gene TRBV2, with TRBD2 matching 7 bases. The CDR3 extends over 16 amino acids. The germline gives CDR1 SNHLY, CDR2 FYNNEI. After removal of 2 bases from V and 4 bases from J, the junction contained 8 bases not matched to a gene. Written as DNA, the CDR3 is TGTGCCAGCAGTGAATGGGGGAGGGCCGATTACAATGAGCAGTTCTTC. As protein: CASSEWGRADYNEQFF.

Only one count was recorded for this clone. The rearrangement links TRBV27 to TRBJ2-2, with a weak D call TRBD2 (5 bases). The V end lost 3 bases, the J end lost 6 bases, and 14 bases lay between the germline ends. The CDR3 loop spans 15 amino acids. CDR1 is MNHEY and CDR2 is SMNVEV in the germline V gene (reference sequence). The CDR3, as DNA: TGTGCCAGCAGTTTTAATGAGCGGCGGCCCGGGGAGCTGTTTTTT. This translates into CASSFNERRPGELFF.

The CDR3 nucleotides read TGTGCCAGCAGTTTCCGGGACACCAATCAGCCCCAGCATTTT. It translates to CASSFRDTNQPQHF. This chain uses TRBV28 with TRBJ1-5, with D perhaps matching TRBD1 (6 bases). Germline loops: CDR1 MDHEN, CDR2 SYDVKM. The CDR3 runs to 14 residues. V was trimmed by 3 bases and J by 3 bases, leaving 9 bases between them. Using reference TRBV28 and TRBJ1-5 for the parts outside the CDR3, the full variable domain is DVKVTQSSRYLVKRTGEKVFLECVQDMDHENMFWYRQDPGLGLRLIYFSYDVKMKEKGDIPEGYSVSREKKERFSLILESASTNQTSMYLCASSFRDTNQPQHFGDGTRLSIL.

This chain connects TRBV19 to TRBJ2-5; 7 nucleotides agree with TRBD1. The ends lost 2 bases at V and 10 bases at J; junction bases unmatched: 13. The CDR3 extends over 15 amino acids. The V gene's germline CDR1 is LNHDA and CDR2 SQIVND (reference sequence). The CDR3: CASSIRQGLGSSQYF. The CDR3 DNA follows: TGTGCCAGTAGTATAAGACAGGGATTGGGCAGTAGCCAGTACTTC. The variable domain in full, with the rest retrieved from reference TRBV19 and TRBJ2-5, is DGGITQSPKYLFRKEGQNVTLSCEQNLNHDAMYWYRQDPGQGLRLIYYSQIVNDFQKGDIAEGYSVSREKKESFPLTVTSAQKNPTAFYLCASSIRQGLGSSQYFGPGTRLLVL.

The gene calls are TRBV9 and TRBJ1-3; D remains ambiguous. The CDR3 covers 16 residues. Trimming took off 4 bases at V and 0 bases at J, with 14 bases between the two ends. CDR1 SGDLS and CDR2 YYNGEE come from the germline V gene. The CDR3 reads CASSLLGASSGNTIYF. CDR3 DNA sequence: TGTGCCAGCAGCCTCCTCGGCGCTAGCTCTGGAAACACCATATATTTT.

The chain uses TRBV28 and TRBJ1-2; the D is unclear. This CDR3 region has 11 residues. Deletions cut 11 bases from V and 5 bases from J, with 12 bases between. The germline V gene has CDR1 MDHEN and CDR2 SYDVKM. The CDR3 sequence is CASVSRYGYTF. The CDR3 DNA is TGTGCCTCTGTTTCCCGGTATGGCTACACCTTC.